A selection of T cell receptor beta chains follows, all from one sample in a study of PD-1 blockade in classical Hodgkin lymphoma. Data came from immunoSEQ multiplex PCR; TCRdb stores just in-frame clones and leaves some out. The table lists 20,000 to 30,000 clones, about 80% of them singletons. Specimen: peripheral blood mononuclear cells (PBMCs), collected at baseline. Receptors originate from a human donor with classical Hodgkin lymphoma. CDR3s include the opening cysteine and the closing phenylalanine or tryptophan. The order of the fields is V gene, clone size, D gene, J gene, CDR3 length, CDR3 protein, CDR3 DNA. A D gene is named only where the DNA matches it firmly. Only part of the rows carry a size: once, few, many, or a class if the clone is expanded.

v_gene: TRBV15; abundance: NA; d_gene: NA; j_gene: TRBJ2-7; len: 13; CDR3aa: CATSRVETYEQYF; CDR3nt: TGTGCCACCAGCAGAGTGGAGACCTACGAGCAGTACTTC
v_gene: TRBV9; abundance: NA; d_gene: NA; j_gene: TRBJ2-1; len: 13; CDR3aa: CASSVTAINEQFF; CDR3nt: TGTGCCAGCAGCGTAACCGCTATCAATGAGCAGTTCTTC
v_gene: TRBV5-7; abundance: NA; d_gene: NA; j_gene: TRBJ1-1; len: 18; CDR3aa: CASSLGPSKPLMNTEAFF; CDR3nt: TGTGCCAGCAGCTTGGGTCCCTCGAAACCGTTGATGAACACTGAAGCTTTCTTT
v_gene: TRBV4-3; abundance: NA; d_gene: NA; j_gene: TRBJ1-2; len: 14; CDR3aa: CASSQALANYGYTF; CDR3nt: TGCGCCAGCAGCCAAGCTTTGGCTAACTATGGCTACACCTTC
v_gene: TRBV23-1; abundance: NA; d_gene: NA; j_gene: TRBJ1-3; len: 17; CDR3aa: CASSQFASGQSGNTIYF; CDR3nt: TGCGCCAGCAGTCAATTCGCGTCAGGCCAGTCTGGAAACACCATATATTTT
v_gene: TRBV6-6; abundance: NA; d_gene: TRBD1; j_gene: TRBJ2-1; len: 15; CDR3aa: CASSGRTGSYNEQFF; CDR3nt: TGTGCCAGCAGTGGCCGGACAGGGAGCTACAATGAGCAGTTCTTC
v_gene: TRBV7-9; abundance: once; d_gene: NA; j_gene: TRBJ2-6; len: 14; CDR3aa: CASTESSGANVLTF; CDR3nt: TGTGCCAGCACCGAATCATCTGGGGCCAACGTCCTGACTTTC
v_gene: TRBV7-2; abundance: NA; d_gene: TRBD1; j_gene: TRBJ1-1; len: 13; CDR3aa: CASSLAGTVEAFF; CDR3nt: TGTGCCAGCAGCTTAGCTGGGACAGTTGAAGCTTTCTTT
v_gene: TRBV29-1; abundance: once; d_gene: NA; j_gene: TRBJ1-5; len: 12; CDR3aa: CSVGHGNQPQHF; CDR3nt: TGCAGCGTCGGTCACGGCAATCAGCCCCAGCATTTT
v_gene: TRBV7-9; abundance: NA; d_gene: TRBD2; j_gene: TRBJ2-1; len: 14; CDR3aa: CASSSGLANNEQFF; CDR3nt: TGTGCCAGCAGCTCGGGACTAGCGAACAATGAGCAGTTCTTC
v_gene: TRBV27; abundance: NA; d_gene: NA; j_gene: TRBJ2-2; len: 15; CDR3aa: CASSPGQFPPGELFF; CDR3nt: TGTGCCAGCAGCCCCGGACAGTTCCCCCCCGGGGAGCTGTTTTTT
v_gene: TRBV10-3; abundance: NA; d_gene: TRBD2; j_gene: TRBJ2-5; len: 17; CDR3aa: CAISPHTSGGLSETQYF; CDR3nt: TGTGCCATCAGCCCTCATACTAGCGGGGGGTTATCGGAGACCCAGTACTTC
v_gene: TRBV7-2; abundance: NA; d_gene: NA; j_gene: TRBJ2-2; len: 16; CDR3aa: CASSLEWGRTTGELFF; CDR3nt: TGTGCCAGCAGCTTAGAATGGGGGCGGACCACCGGGGAGCTGTTTTTT
v_gene: TRBV11-2; abundance: NA; d_gene: NA; j_gene: TRBJ2-7; len: 16; CDR3aa: CASSAIRGPTTYEQYF; CDR3nt: TGTGCCAGCAGCGCGATCCGGGGTCCGACCACCTACGAGCAGTACTTC
v_gene: TRBV11-2; abundance: NA; d_gene: NA; j_gene: TRBJ1-3; len: 11; CDR3aa: CASSRGYTIYF; CDR3nt: TGTGCCAGCAGCAGAGGATACACCATATATTTT
v_gene: TRBV11-2; abundance: NA; d_gene: NA; j_gene: TRBJ1-1; len: 14; CDR3aa: CASSSQGTATEAFF; CDR3nt: TGTGCCAGCAGCTCGCAGGGAACGGCCACTGAAGCTTTCTTT
v_gene: TRBV5-1; abundance: few; d_gene: NA; j_gene: TRBJ1-1; len: 13; CDR3aa: CASSPDGNTEAFF; CDR3nt: TGCGCCAGCAGCCCGGACGGGAACACTGAAGCTTTCTTT
v_gene: TRBV9; abundance: NA; d_gene: TRBD1; j_gene: TRBJ1-4; len: 14; CDR3aa: CASSTGTGNEKLFF; CDR3nt: TGTGCCAGCAGCACCGGGACAGGGAATGAAAAACTGTTTTTT
v_gene: TRBV27; abundance: NA; d_gene: TRBD1; j_gene: TRBJ2-7; len: 14; CDR3aa: CASSFGTDFYEQYF; CDR3nt: TGTGCCAGCAGTTTCGGGACAGACTTCTACGAGCAGTACTTC
v_gene: TRBV5-1; abundance: NA; d_gene: NA; j_gene: TRBJ1-6; len: 15; CDR3aa: CASSLATGEVTPLHF; CDR3nt: TGCGCCAGCAGCTTGGCCACCGGGGAAGTAACACCCCTCCACTTT
v_gene: TRBV9; abundance: few; d_gene: NA; j_gene: TRBJ1-5; len: 14; CDR3aa: CASSGTGTGQPQHF; CDR3nt: TGTGCCAGCAGCGGTACAGGGACCGGTCAGCCCCAGCATTTT
v_gene: TRBV29-1; abundance: NA; d_gene: TRBD1; j_gene: TRBJ2-7; len: 13; CDR3aa: CSVGTGGAYEQYF; CDR3nt: TGCAGCGTAGGGACAGGGGGAGCCTACGAGCAGTACTTC
v_gene: TRBV29-1; abundance: NA; d_gene: NA; j_gene: TRBJ1-1; len: 13; CDR3aa: CSVHGGRDTEAFF; CDR3nt: TGCAGCGTCCACGGGGGCAGGGACACTGAAGCTTTCTTT
v_gene: TRBV7-7; abundance: NA; d_gene: NA; j_gene: TRBJ2-2; len: 14; CDR3aa: CASSLRTNTGELFF; CDR3nt: TGTGCTAGCAGCCTTAGAACGAACACCGGGGAGCTGTTTTTT
v_gene: TRBV7-9; abundance: few; d_gene: TRBD1; j_gene: TRBJ1-2; len: 13; CDR3aa: CASSYDRGYGYTF; CDR3nt: TGTGCCAGCAGCTATGACAGGGGATATGGCTACACCTTC
v_gene: TRBV6-6; abundance: NA; d_gene: TRBD1; j_gene: TRBJ2-7; len: 16; CDR3aa: CASSYSRGQSSYEQYF; CDR3nt: TGTGCCAGCAGTTACTCGAGGGGACAGAGCTCCTACGAGCAGTACTTC
v_gene: TRBV18; abundance: NA; d_gene: NA; j_gene: TRBJ2-7; len: 12; CDR3aa: CASSGVGYEQYF; CDR3nt: TGTGCCAGCTCAGGGGTGGGCTACGAGCAGTACTTC
v_gene: TRBV15; abundance: once; d_gene: TRBD2; j_gene: TRBJ2-7; len: 15; CDR3aa: CATSRDFGGGYEQYF; CDR3nt: TGTGCCACCAGCAGAGATTTCGGCGGGGGATACGAGCAGTACTTC
v_gene: TRBV6-5; abundance: NA; d_gene: NA; j_gene: TRBJ1-2; len: 14; CDR3aa: CASTLRGANYGYTF; CDR3nt: TGTGCCAGCACCCTCCGGGGGGCGAACTATGGCTACACCTTC
v_gene: TRBV9; abundance: NA; d_gene: NA; j_gene: TRBJ1-1; len: 15; CDR3aa: CASSPGRQSRTEAFF; CDR3nt: TGTGCCAGCAGCCCAGGAAGACAGTCGCGGACTGAAGCTTTCTTT
v_gene: TRBV9; abundance: NA; d_gene: NA; j_gene: TRBJ2-7; len: 12; CDR3aa: CASSVGVGEQYF; CDR3nt: TGTGCCAGCAGCGTAGGCGTAGGTGAGCAGTACTTC
v_gene: TRBV11-1; abundance: few; d_gene: NA; j_gene: TRBJ2-1; len: 15; CDR3aa: CASSFGLAGMREQFF; CDR3nt: TGTGCCAGCAGCTTCGGCCTCGCGGGAATGAGAGAGCAGTTCTTC
v_gene: TRBV7-9; abundance: NA; d_gene: NA; j_gene: TRBJ2-5; len: 13; CDR3aa: CASSLAGTETQYF; CDR3nt: TGTGCCAGCAGCTTAGCAGGGACGGAGACCCAGTACTTC
v_gene: TRBV10-1; abundance: NA; d_gene: NA; j_gene: TRBJ2-1; len: 13; CDR3aa: CASSLNYQNEQFF; CDR3nt: TGCGCCAGCAGTCTGAACTATCAAAATGAGCAGTTCTTC
v_gene: TRBV19; abundance: NA; d_gene: NA; j_gene: TRBJ2-6; len: 15; CDR3aa: CASSGRGLGANVLTF; CDR3nt: TGTGCCAGCTCAGGACGGGGACTCGGGGCCAACGTCCTGACTTTC
v_gene: TRBV4-1; abundance: NA; d_gene: TRBD1; j_gene: TRBJ2-7; len: 15; CDR3aa: CASSQGRTGVHEQYF; CDR3nt: TGCGCCAGCAGCCAAGGTCGGACAGGGGTACACGAGCAGTACTTC
v_gene: TRBV5-6; abundance: once; d_gene: NA; j_gene: TRBJ2-3; len: 17; CDR3aa: CASSLGQVATYTDTQYF; CDR3nt: TGTGCCAGCAGCTTGGGTCAGGTAGCAACTTACACAGATACGCAGTATTTT
v_gene: TRBV7-8; abundance: NA; d_gene: NA; j_gene: TRBJ1-1; len: 16; CDR3aa: CASSLANFAVGTEAFF; CDR3nt: TGTGCCAGCAGCTTAGCGAACTTCGCAGTGGGGACTGAAGCTTTCTTT
v_gene: TRBV7-2; abundance: NA; d_gene: NA; j_gene: TRBJ1-2; len: 14; CDR3aa: CASSPSRGGYGYTF; CDR3nt: TGTGCCAGCAGCCCCAGTAGAGGGGGGTATGGCTACACCTTC
v_gene: TRBV6-6; abundance: few; d_gene: NA; j_gene: TRBJ2-2; len: 12; CDR3aa: CASTGYTGELFF; CDR3nt: TGTGCCAGCACAGGCTACACCGGGGAGCTGTTTTTT
v_gene: TRBV18; abundance: NA; d_gene: NA; j_gene: TRBJ2-1; len: 13; CDR3aa: CASSPSSSNEQFF; CDR3nt: TGTGCCAGCTCACCATCAAGCAGCAATGAGCAGTTCTTC
v_gene: TRBV28; abundance: NA; d_gene: NA; j_gene: TRBJ1-2; len: 12; CDR3aa: CASLSSFYGYTF; CDR3nt: TGTGCCAGCCTCAGTTCATTCTATGGCTACACCTTC
v_gene: TRBV28; abundance: NA; d_gene: NA; j_gene: TRBJ2-7; len: 15; CDR3aa: CASSPVLGGSYEQYF; CDR3nt: TGTGCCAGCAGTCCCGTACTAGGGGGTTCCTACGAGCAGTACTTC
v_gene: TRBV11-1; abundance: NA; d_gene: NA; j_gene: TRBJ1-1; len: 13; CDR3aa: CASSLVLRGGAFF; CDR3nt: TGTGCCAGCAGCTTAGTGCTCAGGGGAGGAGCTTTCTTT
v_gene: TRBV19; abundance: NA; d_gene: NA; j_gene: TRBJ2-3; len: 15; CDR3aa: CASRPLGGSTDTQYF; CDR3nt: TGTGCCAGTAGGCCCCTGGGGGGAAGCACAGATACGCAGTATTTT
v_gene: TRBV27; abundance: NA; d_gene: NA; j_gene: TRBJ1-2; len: 15; CDR3aa: CASSLWPGSNYGYTF; CDR3nt: TGTGCCAGCAGTTTATGGCCGGGATCTAACTATGGCTACACCTTC
v_gene: TRBV4-2; abundance: NA; d_gene: TRBD1; j_gene: TRBJ1-3; len: 16; CDR3aa: CASSQGTGGSGNTIYF; CDR3nt: TGTGCCAGCAGCCAGGGGACAGGGGGCTCTGGAAACACCATATATTTT
v_gene: TRBV6-6; abundance: NA; d_gene: NA; j_gene: TRBJ2-2; len: 15; CDR3aa: CASSRGHSNTGELFF; CDR3nt: TGTGCCAGCAGTAGGGGACATTCGAACACCGGGGAGCTGTTTTTT
v_gene: TRBV2; abundance: NA; d_gene: TRBD1; j_gene: TRBJ1-4; len: 15; CDR3aa: CASSDRGQGNEKLFF; CDR3nt: TGTGCCAGCAGTGATAGGGGACAGGGGAATGAAAAACTGTTTTTT
v_gene: TRBV5-6; abundance: NA; d_gene: NA; j_gene: TRBJ2-3; len: 16; CDR3aa: CASSSIGVSSTDTQYF; CDR3nt: TGTGCCAGCAGCTCCATAGGGGTTTCCAGCACAGATACGCAGTATTTT